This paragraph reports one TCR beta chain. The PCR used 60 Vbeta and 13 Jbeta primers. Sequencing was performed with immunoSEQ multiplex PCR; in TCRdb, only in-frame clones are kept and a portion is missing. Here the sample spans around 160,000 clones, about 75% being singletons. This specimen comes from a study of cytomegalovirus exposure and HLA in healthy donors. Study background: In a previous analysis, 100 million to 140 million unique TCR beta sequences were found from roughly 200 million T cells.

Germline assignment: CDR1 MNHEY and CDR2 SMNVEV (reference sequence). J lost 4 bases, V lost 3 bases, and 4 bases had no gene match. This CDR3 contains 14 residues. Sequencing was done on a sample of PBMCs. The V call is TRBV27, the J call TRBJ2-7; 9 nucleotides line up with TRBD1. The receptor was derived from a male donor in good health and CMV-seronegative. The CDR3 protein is CASSFRDRVYEQYF. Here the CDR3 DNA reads TGTGCCAGCAGTTTCCGGGACAGGGTGTACGAGCAGTACTTC.